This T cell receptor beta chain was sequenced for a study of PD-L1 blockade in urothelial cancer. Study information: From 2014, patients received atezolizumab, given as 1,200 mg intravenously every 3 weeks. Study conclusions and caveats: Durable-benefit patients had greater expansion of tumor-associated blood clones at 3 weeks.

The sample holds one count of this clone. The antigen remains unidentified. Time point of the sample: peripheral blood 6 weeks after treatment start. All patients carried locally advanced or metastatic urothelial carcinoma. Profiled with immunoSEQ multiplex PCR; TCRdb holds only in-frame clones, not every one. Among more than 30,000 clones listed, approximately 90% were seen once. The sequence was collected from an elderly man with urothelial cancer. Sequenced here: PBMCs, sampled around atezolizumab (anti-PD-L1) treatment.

CDR3 bases: TGTGCCAGCAGTGTACCGGGAAGGGAGACCCAGTACTTC. Translated, it gives CASSVPGRETQYF. The chain employs TRBV2 and TRBJ2-5, with a tentative D call TRBD2 (5 bases). Deletions cut 4 bases from V and 5 bases from J, with 11 bases between. Germline CDR1 is SNHLY and CDR2 is FYNNEI. This CDR3 region has 13 residues. Complete variable domain (other parts from reference TRBV2 and TRBJ2-5): EPEVTQTPSHQVTQMGQEVILRCVPISNHLYFYWYRQILGQKVEFLVSFYNNEISEKSEIFDDQFSVERPDGSNFTLKIRSTKLEDSAMYFCASSVPGRETQYFGPGTRLLVL.